This is a list of T cell receptor beta chains from one sample in a study of blood T cell repertoires in COVID-19. Profiling relied on immunoSEQ multiplex PCR, and the TCRdb table lists in-frame clones only, not all of them. The table records 39,000 or so clones, around 80% of them present only once. Sequenced: peripheral blood. The receptor set was obtained from a man in his sixties in a cohort sampled during active COVID-19. Each CDR3 is given with its conserved first and last residue. Each record gives: clone size, J gene, D gene, V gene, CDR3 protein, CDR3 DNA. The D gene is left open where the match is weak. Some rows have no size entry. The others give once, few or many, or a class for an expanded clone.

. | TRBJ2-3 | . | TRBV5-4 | CASSLGGPGSTDTQYF | TGTGCCAGCAGCTTGGGGGGGCCGGGTAGCACAGATACGCAGTATTTT
few | TRBJ1-6 | . | TRBV7-9 | CASSSGSTNSPLHF | TGTGCCAGCAGCTCGGGAAGTACGAATTCACCCCTCCACTTT
. | TRBJ1-3 | . | TRBV27 | CASSSRTDSGNTIYF | TGTGCCAGCAGTTCAAGGACAGACTCTGGAAACACCATATATTTT
. | TRBJ2-2 | . | TRBV7-2 | CASSLYQGGTGELFF | TGTGCCAGCAGCTTGTACCAGGGCGGCACCGGGGAGCTGTTTTTT
once | TRBJ2-7 | TRBD2 | TRBV9 | CASSGSGRALSEQYF | TGTGCCAGCAGCGGAAGCGGGAGGGCCCTCTCCGAGCAGTACTTC
. | TRBJ1-3 | . | TRBV11-2 | CASSSARIISGNTIYF | TGTGCCAGCAGCTCGGCCAGGATAATCTCTGGAAACACCATATATTTT
. | TRBJ1-1 | . | TRBV3-1/TRBV3-2 | CASSRTGNTEAFF | TGTGCCAGCAGCCGAACGGGGAACACTGAAGCTTTCTTT
. | TRBJ1-4 | . | TRBV14 | CASSRLRDEKLFF | TGTGCCAGCAGCCGGCTGAGGGATGAAAAACTGTTTTTT
. | TRBJ2-5 | TRBD1 | TRBV19 | CASSRTGGQETQYF | TGTGCCAGTAGCAGGACAGGGGGCCAAGAGACCCAGTACTTC
. | TRBJ1-5 | . | TRBV4-3 | CASSQEISSNQPQHF | TGCGCCAGCAGCCAAGAAATCTCTAGCAATCAGCCCCAGCATTTT
. | TRBJ2-6 | TRBD1 | TRBV19 | CASSGQGSGANVLTF | TGTGCCAGTAGTGGACAGGGATCAGGGGCCAACGTCCTGACTTTC
. | TRBJ2-7 | . | TRBV11-2 | CASSLWVDRAYEQYF | TGTGCCAGCAGCTTATGGGTGGACAGAGCCTACGAGCAGTACTTC
. | TRBJ1-1 | . | TRBV7-2 | CASSWGGMNTEAFF | TGTGCCAGCAGCTGGGGCGGAATGAACACTGAAGCTTTCTTT
. | TRBJ1-1 | TRBD1 | TRBV3-1/TRBV3-2 | CASSSQGAIGAFF | TGTGCCAGCAGCTCACAGGGGGCTATTGGAGCTTTCTTT
. | TRBJ1-3 | TRBD1 | TRBV9 | CASSVEGTARNTIYF | TGTGCCAGCAGCGTAGAAGGGACAGCCAGAAACACCATATATTTT
. | TRBJ2-3 | . | TRBV24-1 | CATSDLPLGVEAQYF | TGTGCCACCAGTGACTTACCTTTAGGAGTGGAGGCGCAGTATTTT
. | TRBJ2-7 | . | TRBV27 | CASSLSAWEEQYF | TGTGCCAGCAGTTTATCAGCGTGGGAGGAGCAGTACTTC